A selection of T cell receptor beta chains follows, all from one sample in a study of blood T cell repertoires in COVID-19. Clones were read by immunoSEQ multiplex PCR, and TCRdb kept only the in-frame ones, dropping some. The table has some 530,000 clones, roughly 85% seen once. The material sequenced was peripheral blood. Receptors originate from a human donor in a cohort sampled during active COVID-19. Each CDR3 is given with its conserved first and last residue. The D gene is left open where the match is weak. Size is omitted from some rows. Given values are once, few, many or a class for expanded clones.

cdr3_nt: TGCGCCAGCAGCCCAGGGGGCTCTTATAGCAATCAGCCCCAGCATTTT
cdr3_aa: CASSPGGSYSNQPQHF
j_call: TRBJ1-5
d_call: TRBD1
clone_size: .
v_call: TRBV5-1

cdr3_nt: TGTGCCAGCAGCTTAGAAAAAGGGGTTTATGGCTACACCTTC
cdr3_aa: CASSLEKGVYGYTF
j_call: TRBJ1-2
d_call: .
clone_size: .
v_call: TRBV11-2

cdr3_nt: TGTGCCAGCAGTGTAGGAGCAGACGGCACAGATACGCAGTATTTT
cdr3_aa: CASSVGADGTDTQYF
j_call: TRBJ2-3
d_call: .
clone_size: .
v_call: TRBV2

cdr3_nt: TGTGCCAGCAGAGTGGGAGTGAATTCACCCCTCCACTTT
cdr3_aa: CASRVGVNSPLHF
j_call: TRBJ1-6
d_call: .
clone_size: .
v_call: TRBV2

cdr3_nt: TGTGCCAGCAAAATGCCGGGGGGCTTAGTCATTCAGTACTTC
cdr3_aa: CASKMPGGLVIQYF
j_call: TRBJ2-4
d_call: .
clone_size: .
v_call: TRBV6-5

cdr3_nt: TGTGCCAGCACCCCCGGACTAGCGGGAATCACCGGGGAGCTGTTTTTT
cdr3_aa: CASTPGLAGITGELFF
j_call: TRBJ2-2
d_call: TRBD2
clone_size: once
v_call: TRBV6-2/TRBV6-3

cdr3_nt: TGTGCCAGTAGCTTAGGGGGAGATACGCAGTATTTT
cdr3_aa: CASSLGGDTQYF
j_call: TRBJ2-3
d_call: .
clone_size: .
v_call: TRBV19

cdr3_nt: TGTGCCAGCAGCCACGCGGGAGCCCCCTACGAGCAGTACTTC
cdr3_aa: CASSHAGAPYEQYF
j_call: TRBJ2-7
d_call: TRBD2
clone_size: .
v_call: TRBV14

cdr3_nt: TGTGCCAGCAGCTTAGAGCGAGTTTCTGATACGCAGTATTTT
cdr3_aa: CASSLERVSDTQYF
j_call: TRBJ2-3
d_call: .
clone_size: .
v_call: TRBV11-1

cdr3_nt: TGTGCCAGCAGCTTGGGAGAACCACTTACCGGGACTAGCGCCCAAGAGACCCAGTACTTC
cdr3_aa: CASSLGEPLTGTSAQETQYF
j_call: TRBJ2-5
d_call: TRBD2
clone_size: .
v_call: TRBV11-3

cdr3_nt: TGTGCCAGCGGACAGGGTCAGGAGACCCAGTACTTC
cdr3_aa: CASGQGQETQYF
j_call: TRBJ2-5
d_call: TRBD1
clone_size: .
v_call: TRBV18

cdr3_nt: TGTGCCAGTCGGCTACAGGGTGGTTACGGCTACACCTTC
cdr3_aa: CASRLQGGYGYTF
j_call: TRBJ1-2
d_call: .
clone_size: few
v_call: TRBV19

cdr3_nt: TGTGCCAGCAGTTACTCGCGGGGGAGGGCCTTGAATGAGCAGTTCTTC
cdr3_aa: CASSYSRGRALNEQFF
j_call: TRBJ2-1
d_call: TRBD2
clone_size: .
v_call: TRBV6-2/TRBV6-3

cdr3_nt: TGTGCCAGCAGGCTAAGAAGTGAAGCTTTCTTT
cdr3_aa: CASRLRSEAFF
j_call: TRBJ1-1
d_call: .
clone_size: .
v_call: TRBV6-5

cdr3_nt: TGTGCCAGCAGCTCGACTAGCGGGAACCCGGTCGAGCAGTACTTC
cdr3_aa: CASSSTSGNPVEQYF
j_call: TRBJ2-7
d_call: TRBD2
clone_size: .
v_call: TRBV7-9

cdr3_nt: TGTGCCAGCAGCTTCAGGGCTCATAACACTAACACTGAAGCTTTCTTT
cdr3_aa: CASSFRAHNTNTEAFF
j_call: TRBJ1-1
d_call: .
clone_size: few
v_call: TRBV5-5

cdr3_nt: TGTGCCAGCAGCCAAGTGGCCCCGCTGGATGGCTACACCTTC
cdr3_aa: CASSQVAPLDGYTF
j_call: TRBJ1-2
d_call: .
clone_size: .
v_call: TRBV14

cdr3_nt: TGTGCCAGCAGCTTACTGTCCCCTGGCTACACCTTC
cdr3_aa: CASSLLSPGYTF
j_call: TRBJ1-2
d_call: .
clone_size: .
v_call: TRBV7-9

cdr3_nt: TGTGCCAGCAGCGTGACTAGCGGGAGGCGTCCCGGGGAGCTGTTTTTT
cdr3_aa: CASSVTSGRRPGELFF
j_call: TRBJ2-2
d_call: TRBD2
clone_size: once
v_call: TRBV7-6

cdr3_nt: TGTGCCAGTAGTGAGGGACAGGGCGTTTTCTACGAGCAGTACTTC
cdr3_aa: CASSEGQGVFYEQYF
j_call: TRBJ2-7
d_call: TRBD1
clone_size: .
v_call: TRBV19

cdr3_nt: TGCGCCAGCACACTAGCGGGAGGCCTTTTTGGCACCGGGGAGCTGTTTTTT
cdr3_aa: CASTLAGGLFGTGELFF
j_call: TRBJ2-2
d_call: TRBD2
clone_size: .
v_call: TRBV5-1

cdr3_nt: TGTGCCAGCAGCTTCTCTTCGGGGGGGAATTACGAGCAGTACTTC
cdr3_aa: CASSFSSGGNYEQYF
j_call: TRBJ2-7
d_call: TRBD2
clone_size: .
v_call: TRBV7-3

cdr3_nt: TGTGCCAGCAGCGACAGGACAGGGGCGGTTGGTGAAAAACTGTTTTTT
cdr3_aa: CASSDRTGAVGEKLFF
j_call: TRBJ1-4
d_call: TRBD1
clone_size: once
v_call: TRBV28

cdr3_nt: TGTGCCAGCAGCAATGTAAGGGCCCGAGCGGGAGACATGTCTTACGAGCAGTACTTC
cdr3_aa: CASSNVRARAGDMSYEQYF
j_call: TRBJ2-7
d_call: .
clone_size: .
v_call: TRBV21-1

cdr3_nt: TGTGCCATCCCAAGGGATCCGGGACAGGTGAACACCGGGGAGCTGTTTTTT
cdr3_aa: CAIPRDPGQVNTGELFF
j_call: TRBJ2-2
d_call: TRBD1
clone_size: .
v_call: TRBV10-3

cdr3_nt: TGTGCCAGCACCTTATTAGGGGCTGGGAATCAGCCCCAGCATTTT
cdr3_aa: CASTLLGAGNQPQHF
j_call: TRBJ1-5
d_call: .
clone_size: few
v_call: TRBV28

cdr3_nt: TGTGCCAGCAGCTCCGAGTCAGGGGCCAACGTCCTGACTTTC
cdr3_aa: CASSSESGANVLTF
j_call: TRBJ2-6
d_call: .
clone_size: .
v_call: TRBV5-4

cdr3_nt: TGTGCCAGCAGCTTGGAACAGACGAACACTGAAGCTTTCTTT
cdr3_aa: CASSLEQTNTEAFF
j_call: TRBJ1-1
d_call: .
clone_size: .
v_call: TRBV11-3

cdr3_nt: TGTGCCAGCACAAAAGCGGGCAGGGCGGGTGAGCAGTTCTTC
cdr3_aa: CASTKAGRAGEQFF
j_call: TRBJ2-1
d_call: .
clone_size: .
v_call: TRBV6-5

cdr3_nt: TGTGCCAGCACCTTACGGGGGGGTGCAACTAATGAAAAACTGTTTTTT
cdr3_aa: CASTLRGGATNEKLFF
j_call: TRBJ1-4
d_call: .
clone_size: .
v_call: TRBV11-2

cdr3_nt: TGTGCCAGCAGCTTATCCGTCCAAACGGGTGGCTACACCTTC
cdr3_aa: CASSLSVQTGGYTF
j_call: TRBJ1-2
d_call: .
clone_size: .
v_call: TRBV5-4

cdr3_nt: TGTGCCAGCCCCCCGGGTAGCGGGAGAGAGACCTACAATGAGCAGTTCTTC
cdr3_aa: CASPPGSGRETYNEQFF
j_call: TRBJ2-1
d_call: TRBD2
clone_size: .
v_call: TRBV28

cdr3_nt: TGTGCCAGCAGCGTGGGCCACGTTAATTCACCCCTCCACTTT
cdr3_aa: CASSVGHVNSPLHF
j_call: TRBJ1-6
d_call: .
clone_size: .
v_call: TRBV9

cdr3_nt: TGTGCCAGCAGTGAGATGGTTGAGGAAAAACTGTTTTTT
cdr3_aa: CASSEMVEEKLFF
j_call: TRBJ1-4
d_call: .
clone_size: .
v_call: TRBV6-1

cdr3_nt: TGTGCCAGCAGCCCAGTAGGTCGAGGAGAAAAACTGTTTTTT
cdr3_aa: CASSPVGRGEKLFF
j_call: TRBJ1-4
d_call: .
clone_size: .
v_call: TRBV7-9

cdr3_nt: TGTGCCAGCAGGGGGACAGACCTTGGCTACACCTTC
cdr3_aa: CASRGTDLGYTF
j_call: TRBJ1-2
d_call: TRBD1
clone_size: .
v_call: TRBV2

cdr3_nt: TGTGCCTGGAGTCCTTCCCCCTCTAACTATGGCTACACCTTC
cdr3_aa: CAWSPSPSNYGYTF
j_call: TRBJ1-2
d_call: .
clone_size: .
v_call: TRBV30

cdr3_nt: TGTGCCAGCAGCTTAGCAGGGGTTCCTTCCTACGAGCAGTACTTC
cdr3_aa: CASSLAGVPSYEQYF
j_call: TRBJ2-7
d_call: .
clone_size: .
v_call: TRBV7-2

cdr3_nt: TGTGCCAGTAGTGTCGTCCTAGCGGCCGTCACAGATACGCAGTATTTT
cdr3_aa: CASSVVLAAVTDTQYF
j_call: TRBJ2-3
d_call: TRBD2
clone_size: .
v_call: TRBV19

cdr3_nt: TGTGCCAGCAGCTTGTCAGGGAGGTCCTATAATTCACCCCTCCACTTT
cdr3_aa: CASSLSGRSYNSPLHF
j_call: TRBJ1-6
d_call: .
clone_size: .
v_call: TRBV11-2

cdr3_nt: TGTGCCAGCAGGTATCGGGAGACCCAGTACTTC
cdr3_aa: CASRYRETQYF
j_call: TRBJ2-5
d_call: .
clone_size: .
v_call: TRBV12-3/TRBV12-4

cdr3_nt: TGTGCCACCAGTGACGCCGTGGGAGCGGGGTACACCGGGGAGCTGTTTTTT
cdr3_aa: CATSDAVGAGYTGELFF
j_call: TRBJ2-2
d_call: TRBD2
clone_size: .
v_call: TRBV24-1

cdr3_nt: TGTGCCTGGAGCGGGGACAGGAGTGAAAAACTGTTTTTT
cdr3_aa: CAWSGDRSEKLFF
j_call: TRBJ1-4
d_call: TRBD1
clone_size: .
v_call: TRBV30

cdr3_nt: TGTGCCAGCAGCACACCTATCAGGGGACAGGATGAAAAACTGTTTTTT
cdr3_aa: CASSTPIRGQDEKLFF
j_call: TRBJ1-4
d_call: .
clone_size: .
v_call: TRBV21-1

cdr3_nt: TGTGCCAGCAGTTTTGCAGGACAGGGTGAGGAAAAACTGTTTTTT
cdr3_aa: CASSFAGQGEEKLFF
j_call: TRBJ1-4
d_call: TRBD1
clone_size: .
v_call: TRBV28

cdr3_nt: TGTGCCAGCAGCTTCAGTAGCGGGGTCTACGAGCAGTACTTC
cdr3_aa: CASSFSSGVYEQYF
j_call: TRBJ2-7
d_call: TRBD2
clone_size: .
v_call: TRBV5-5

cdr3_nt: TGCACCAGCAGCCGAGAAATTCGGACAGGGCTCCACGAGCAGTACTTC
cdr3_aa: CTSSREIRTGLHEQYF
j_call: TRBJ2-7
d_call: .
clone_size: .
v_call: TRBV1

cdr3_nt: TGTGCCAGCAGCCAAGGGATGGCAGGGGCCTCCTACGAGCAGTACTTC
cdr3_aa: CASSQGMAGASYEQYF
j_call: TRBJ2-7
d_call: .
clone_size: once
v_call: TRBV3-1/TRBV3-2